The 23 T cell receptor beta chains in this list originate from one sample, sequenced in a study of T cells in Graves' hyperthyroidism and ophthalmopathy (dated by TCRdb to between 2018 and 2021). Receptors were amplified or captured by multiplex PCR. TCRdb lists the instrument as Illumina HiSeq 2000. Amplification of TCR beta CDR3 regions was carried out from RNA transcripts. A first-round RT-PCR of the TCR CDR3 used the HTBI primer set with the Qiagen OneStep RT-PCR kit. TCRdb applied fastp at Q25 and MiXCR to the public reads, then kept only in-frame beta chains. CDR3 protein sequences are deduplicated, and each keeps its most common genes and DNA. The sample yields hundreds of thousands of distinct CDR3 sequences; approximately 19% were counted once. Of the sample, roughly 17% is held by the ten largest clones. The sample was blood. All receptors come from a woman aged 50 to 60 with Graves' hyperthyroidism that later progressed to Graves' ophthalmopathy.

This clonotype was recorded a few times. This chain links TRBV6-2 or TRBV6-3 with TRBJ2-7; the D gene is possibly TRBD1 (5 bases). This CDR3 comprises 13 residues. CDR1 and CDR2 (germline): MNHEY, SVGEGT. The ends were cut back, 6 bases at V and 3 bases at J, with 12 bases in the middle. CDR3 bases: TGTGCCAGCAGAGACAGTCGATTCTACGAGCAGTACTTC. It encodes CASRDSRFYEQYF.

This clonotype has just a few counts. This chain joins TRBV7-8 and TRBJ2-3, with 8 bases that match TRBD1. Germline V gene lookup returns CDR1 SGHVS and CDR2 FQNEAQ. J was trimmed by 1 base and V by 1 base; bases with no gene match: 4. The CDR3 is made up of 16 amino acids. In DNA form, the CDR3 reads TGTGCCAGCAGCTTAGTGGACAGGGAAGGCACAGATACGCAGTATTTT. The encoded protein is CASSLVDREGTDTQYF.

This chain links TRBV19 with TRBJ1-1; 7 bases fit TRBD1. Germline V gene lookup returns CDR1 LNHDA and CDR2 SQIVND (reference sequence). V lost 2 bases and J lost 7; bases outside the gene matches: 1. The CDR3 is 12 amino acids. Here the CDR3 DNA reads TGTGCCAGTAGTATACGGACAGGTGAAGCTTTCTTT. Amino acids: CASSIRTGEAFF.

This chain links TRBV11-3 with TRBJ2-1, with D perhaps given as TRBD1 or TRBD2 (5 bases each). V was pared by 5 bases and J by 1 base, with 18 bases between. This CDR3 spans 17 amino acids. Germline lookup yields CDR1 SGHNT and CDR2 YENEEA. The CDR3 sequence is CASSVANRDGSYNEQFF. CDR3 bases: TGTGCCAGCAGCGTGGCAAACCGGGACGGATCCTACAATGAGCAGTTCTTC.

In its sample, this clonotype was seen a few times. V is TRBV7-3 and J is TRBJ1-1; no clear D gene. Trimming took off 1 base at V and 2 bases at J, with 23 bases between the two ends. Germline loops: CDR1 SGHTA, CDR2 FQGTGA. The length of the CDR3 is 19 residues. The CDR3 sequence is CASSLRGPGWELYNTEAFF. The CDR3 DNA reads TGTGCCAGCAGCTTAAGGGGTCCAGGTTGGGAATTGTACAACACTGAAGCTTTCTTT.

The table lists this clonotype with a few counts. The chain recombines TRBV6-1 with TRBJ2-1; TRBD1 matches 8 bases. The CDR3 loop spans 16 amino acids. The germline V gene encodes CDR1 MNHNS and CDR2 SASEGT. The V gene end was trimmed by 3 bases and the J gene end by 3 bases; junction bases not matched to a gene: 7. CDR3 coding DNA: TGTGCCAGCAGTGACGACAGGGGTCTAGACTACAATGAGCAGTTCTTC. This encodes CASSDDRGLDYNEQFF.

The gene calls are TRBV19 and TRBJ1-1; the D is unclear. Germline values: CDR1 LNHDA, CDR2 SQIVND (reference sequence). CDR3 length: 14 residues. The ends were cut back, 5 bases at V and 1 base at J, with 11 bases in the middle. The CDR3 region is CASSWPAGNTEAFF. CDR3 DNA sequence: TGTGCCAGTAGTTGGCCGGCGGGGAACACTGAAGCTTTCTTT.

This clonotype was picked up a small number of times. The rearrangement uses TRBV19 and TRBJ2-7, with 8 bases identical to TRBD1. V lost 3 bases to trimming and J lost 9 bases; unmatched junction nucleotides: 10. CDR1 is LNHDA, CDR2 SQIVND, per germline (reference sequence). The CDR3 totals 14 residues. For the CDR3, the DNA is TGTGCCAGTAGTATGGGACAGGCCTTGCGGGGGCAGTACTTC. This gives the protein CASSMGQALRGQYF.

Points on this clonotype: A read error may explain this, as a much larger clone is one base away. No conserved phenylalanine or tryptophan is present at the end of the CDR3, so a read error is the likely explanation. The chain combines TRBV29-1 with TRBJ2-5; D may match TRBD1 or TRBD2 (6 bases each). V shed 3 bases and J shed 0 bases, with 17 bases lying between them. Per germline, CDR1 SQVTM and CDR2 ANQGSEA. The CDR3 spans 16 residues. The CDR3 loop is CSVEARDNQYQETQYS. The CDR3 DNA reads TGCAGCGTTGAGGCGCGGGACAACCAGTACCAAGAGACCCAGTACTCC.

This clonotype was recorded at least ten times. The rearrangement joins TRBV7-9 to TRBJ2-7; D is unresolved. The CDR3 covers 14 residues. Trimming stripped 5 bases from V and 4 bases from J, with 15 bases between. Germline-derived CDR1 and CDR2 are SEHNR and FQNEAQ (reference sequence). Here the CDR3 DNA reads TGTGCCAGCAGCCCCCCGCAGTTGTGGTACGAGCAGTACTTC. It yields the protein CASSPPQLWYEQYF.

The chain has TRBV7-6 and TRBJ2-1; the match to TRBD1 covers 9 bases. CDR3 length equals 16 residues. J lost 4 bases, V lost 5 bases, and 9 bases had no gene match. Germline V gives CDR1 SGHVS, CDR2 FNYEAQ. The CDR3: CASSVDAGQGYNEQFF. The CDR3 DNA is TGTGCCAGCAGCGTGGACGCGGGACAGGGATACAATGAGCAGTTCTTC.

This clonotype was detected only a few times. The CDR3 protein is CSARDRTGGGNQPQHF. The CDR3 DNA follows: TGCAGTGCTAGAGATAGGACAGGGGGAGGCAATCAGCCCCAGCATTTT. The V call is TRBV20-1, the J call TRBJ1-5, with 10 bases fitting TRBD1. The CDR3 runs to 16 residues. Germline CDR1 and CDR2: DFQATT and SNEGSKA (reference sequence). With V trimmed by 0 bases and J by 2 bases, 4 bases remained unmatched.

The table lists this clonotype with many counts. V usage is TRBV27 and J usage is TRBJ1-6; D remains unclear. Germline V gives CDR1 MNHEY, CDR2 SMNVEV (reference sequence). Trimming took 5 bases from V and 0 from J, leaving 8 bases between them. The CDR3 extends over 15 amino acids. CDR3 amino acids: CASSPPNSYNSPLHF. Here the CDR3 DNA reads TGTGCCAGCAGTCCGCCCAACTCCTATAATTCACCCCTCCACTTT.

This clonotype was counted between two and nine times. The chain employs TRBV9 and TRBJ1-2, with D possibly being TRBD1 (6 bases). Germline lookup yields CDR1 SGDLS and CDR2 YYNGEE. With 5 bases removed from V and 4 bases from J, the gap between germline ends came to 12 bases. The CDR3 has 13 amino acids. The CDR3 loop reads CASRNRESYGYTF. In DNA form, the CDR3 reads TGTGCCAGCAGGAACAGGGAGAGCTATGGCTACACCTTC. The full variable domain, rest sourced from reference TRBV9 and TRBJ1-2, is DSGVTQTPKHLITATGQRVTLRCSPRSGDLSVYWYQQSLDQGLQFLIQYYNGEERAKGNILERFSAQQFPDLHSELNLSSLELGDSALYFCASRNRESYGYTFGSGTRLTVV.

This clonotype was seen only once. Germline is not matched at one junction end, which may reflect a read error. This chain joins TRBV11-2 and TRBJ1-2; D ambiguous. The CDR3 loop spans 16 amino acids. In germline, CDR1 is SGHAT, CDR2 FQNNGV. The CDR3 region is CASSLEVPGISYGHTF. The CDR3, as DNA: TGTGCCAGCAGCTTAGAAGTTCCGGGTATATCCTATGGCCACACCTTC. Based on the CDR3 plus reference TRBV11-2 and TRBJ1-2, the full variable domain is EAGVAQSPRYKIIEKRQSVAFWCNPISGHATLYWYQQILGQGPKLLIQFQNNGVVDDSQLPKDRFSAERLKGVDSTLKIQPAKLEDSAVYLCASSLEVPGISYGHTFGSGTRLTVV.

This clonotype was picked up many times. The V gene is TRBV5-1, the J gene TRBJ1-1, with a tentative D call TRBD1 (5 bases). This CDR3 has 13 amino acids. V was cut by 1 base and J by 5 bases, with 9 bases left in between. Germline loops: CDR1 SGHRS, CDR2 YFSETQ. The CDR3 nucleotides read TGCGCCAGCAGCTTGAACCCAGGGACTGAAGCTTTCTTT. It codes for CASSLNPGTEAFF.

The CDR3 protein is CASRGRGGTGNTIYF. The CDR3 DNA is TGTGCCAGCAGGGGGCGCGGGGGGACGGGAAACACCATATATTTT. J is TRBJ1-3 and V is TRBV11-2, with D possibly matching TRBD1 (5 bases). The V gene lost 6 bases and the J gene lost 4 bases, with 16 bases spanning the gap. CDR1 is SGHAT, CDR2 FQNNGV, per germline. The CDR3 has 15 residues.

In DNA form, the CDR3 reads TGCAGCGCCAGAATCGGACAGGGAAACACTGAAGCTTTCTTT. Protein: CSARIGQGNTEAFF. This chain connects TRBV29-1 to TRBJ1-1, with 8 bases that match TRBD1. CDR3 size: 14 residues. V shed 7 bases and J 2 bases; nucleotides not matched to a gene: 9. Germline V lookup: CDR1 SQVTM, CDR2 ANQGSEA.

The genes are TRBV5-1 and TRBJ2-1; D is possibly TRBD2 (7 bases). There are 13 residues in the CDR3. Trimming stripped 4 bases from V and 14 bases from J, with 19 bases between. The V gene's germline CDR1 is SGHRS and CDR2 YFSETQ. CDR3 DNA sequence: TGCGCCAGCAGCAAGGGGGGGGGACCCAGGAAGTTCTTC. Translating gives CASSKGGGPRKFF.

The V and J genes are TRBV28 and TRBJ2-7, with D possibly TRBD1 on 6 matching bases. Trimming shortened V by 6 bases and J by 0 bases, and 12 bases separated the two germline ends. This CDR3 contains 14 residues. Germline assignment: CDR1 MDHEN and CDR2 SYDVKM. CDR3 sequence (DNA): TGTGCCAGCAGACCTAACAGGGCCTCCTACGAGCAGTACTTC. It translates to CASRPNRASYEQYF.

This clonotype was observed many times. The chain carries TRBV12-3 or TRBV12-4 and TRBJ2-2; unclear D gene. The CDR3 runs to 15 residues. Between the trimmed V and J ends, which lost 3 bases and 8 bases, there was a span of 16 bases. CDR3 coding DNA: TGTGCCAGCAGTTTCAGGCTGGGAAGCACGGGGGAGCTGTTTTTT. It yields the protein CASSFRLGSTGELFF.

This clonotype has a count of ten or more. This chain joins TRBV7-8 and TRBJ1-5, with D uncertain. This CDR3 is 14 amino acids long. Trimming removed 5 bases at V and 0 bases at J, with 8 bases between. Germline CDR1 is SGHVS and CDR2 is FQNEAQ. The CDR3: CASSQTFSNQPQHF. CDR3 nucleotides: TGTGCCAGCAGCCAAACATTTAGCAATCAGCCCCAGCATTTT.

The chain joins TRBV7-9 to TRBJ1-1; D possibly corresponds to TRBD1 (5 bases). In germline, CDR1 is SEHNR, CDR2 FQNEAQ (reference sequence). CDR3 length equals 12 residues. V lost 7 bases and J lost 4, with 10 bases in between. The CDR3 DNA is TGTGCCAGCACCGACGGGGGCACTGAAGCTTTCTTT. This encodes CASTDGGTEAFF. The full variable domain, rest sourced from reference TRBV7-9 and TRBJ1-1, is DTGVSQNPRHKITKRGQNVTFRCDPISEHNRLYWYRQTLGQGPEFLTYFQNEAQLEKSRLLSDRFSAERPKGSFSTLEIQRTEQGDSAMYLCASTDGGTEAFFGQGTRLTVV.